The entry below describes one T cell receptor beta chain. The target antigen is unknown. This CDR3 contains 12 residues. Trimming pared 8 bases from V and 6 bases from J, leaving 12 bases between. Germline V CDR1 and CDR2: LNHDA, SQIVND (reference sequence). TCRdb fed the reads into MiXCR, producing one record per CDR3 protein. This table has approximately 350,000 distinct CDR3 sequences, roughly a third appearing once. The data derive from a study of T cell repertoires in cytomegalovirus infection. Study details: Public TCR beta signatures marked donors with CMV infection and the matching HLA.

Broader study findings: HLA-C-restricted TCR beta clonotypes specific for CMV led the ex vivo response.

The chain has TRBV19 and TRBJ2-3, with D perhaps TRBD2 (5 bases). This receptor was obtained from a human donor in good health (CMV status not recorded). Some clones in this sample may be carry-over from other donors' samples. The input for sequencing was cultured PBMCs, taken from culture after CMV antigen stimulation. The CDR3, as DNA: TGTGCCAGTGGACGGGAAAGGGATACGCAGTATTTT. Amino acid sequence: CASGRERDTQYF.